This section outlines one T cell receptor beta chain sequence together with its context. Its target is not known. The junction had 8 bases not matched to a gene; V was cut back by 4 bases and J by 5 bases. The CDR3 spans 15 residues. The germline CDR1 and CDR2 sequences are SNHLY and FYNNEI. The entry originates in a study of beta chain features in type 1 diabetes. Study as a whole: The patients were much like the healthy donors in age, gender and cell yields. Whole-study findings and limits: When Type 1 diabetes patients were examined, their TCRB CDR3s proved moderately but significantly shorter in all four CD4+ subsets.

Expressed TCRB transcripts got sequenced, as all isolated RNA was reverse transcribed. Roughly 3.6 million reads per sample were averaged for naive, central memory and regulatory samples. Generated by immunoSEQ multiplex PCR, the TCRdb table keeps only in-frame clones and is missing some. The sample contains some 230,000 clones, 9.6% of which appear only once. This receptor was taken from a young woman in good health. Sequenced input: naive CD4+ T cells from blood. J is TRBJ2-5 and V is TRBV2, with 9 bases matching TRBD2. CDR3 bases: TGTGCCAGCAGTGGAGGAGCGGGAGGAGGGGAGACCCAGTACTTC. As protein: CASSGGAGGGETQYF.